This T cell receptor beta chain was sequenced during a study of beta chain features in type 1 diabetes. General observations from the study: Sequencing the cDNA could make cells with high TCR expression show up more than they should. In all four CD4+ subsets, TCRB CDR3 length was significantly, moderately reduced in type 1 diabetes.

Looked up from germline, CDR1 is SGHTA and CDR2 is FQGTGA. V was cut by 2 bases and J by 7 bases, with 12 bases left in between. The CDR3 is 13 residues long. Remarks on this clone: Its target is unknown.

Reverse transcribing all isolated RNA meant expressed TCRB transcripts were sequenced. Assay used: immunoSEQ multiplex PCR; TCRdb lists only in-frame clones, some missing. The sample carries more than 550,000 clones, about an eighth recorded once. The chain recombines TRBV7-3 with TRBJ2-7; D perhaps matches TRBD2 (5 bases). What was sequenced was naive CD4+ T cells from blood. This TCR derives from a young man with type 1 diabetes. The CDR3 nucleotides read TGTGCCAGCAGCTTAGGGGTATCGGGAGAGCAGTACTTC. Its protein product is CASSLGVSGEQYF.